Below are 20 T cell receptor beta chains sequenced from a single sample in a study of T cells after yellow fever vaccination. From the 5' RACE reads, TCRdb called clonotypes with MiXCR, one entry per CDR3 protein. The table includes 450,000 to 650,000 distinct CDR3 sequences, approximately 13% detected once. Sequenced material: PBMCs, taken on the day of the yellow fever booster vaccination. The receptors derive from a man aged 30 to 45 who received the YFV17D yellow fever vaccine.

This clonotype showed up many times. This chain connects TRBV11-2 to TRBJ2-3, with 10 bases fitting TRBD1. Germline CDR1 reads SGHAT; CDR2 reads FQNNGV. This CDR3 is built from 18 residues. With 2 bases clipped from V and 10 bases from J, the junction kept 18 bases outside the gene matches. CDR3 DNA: TGTGCCAGCAGCTTAAATCTCCCCGGGACAGGGGCGAGGGGGGCGCAGTATTTT. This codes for CASSLNLPGTGARGAQYF. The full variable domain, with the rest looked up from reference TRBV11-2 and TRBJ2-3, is EAGVAQSPRYKIIEKRQSVAFWCNPISGHATLYWYQQILGQGPKLLIQFQNNGVVDDSQLPKDRFSAERLKGVDSTLKIQPAKLEDSAVYLCASSLNLPGTGARGAQYFGPGTRLTVL.

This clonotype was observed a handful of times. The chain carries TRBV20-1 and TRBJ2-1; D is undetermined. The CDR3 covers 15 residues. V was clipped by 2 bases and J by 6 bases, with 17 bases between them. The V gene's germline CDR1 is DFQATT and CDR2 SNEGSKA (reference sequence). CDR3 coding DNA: TGCAGTGCTAGAACGACTCCTAGACGGCTCAATGAGCAGTTCTTC. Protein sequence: CSARTTPRRLNEQFF.

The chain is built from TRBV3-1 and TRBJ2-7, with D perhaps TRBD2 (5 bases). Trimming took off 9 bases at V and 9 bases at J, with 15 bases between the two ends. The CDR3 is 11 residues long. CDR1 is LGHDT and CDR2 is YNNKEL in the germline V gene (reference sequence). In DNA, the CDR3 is TGTGCCAGTAAAGGGTCCCGGGGGCAGTACTTC. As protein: CASKGSRGQYF.

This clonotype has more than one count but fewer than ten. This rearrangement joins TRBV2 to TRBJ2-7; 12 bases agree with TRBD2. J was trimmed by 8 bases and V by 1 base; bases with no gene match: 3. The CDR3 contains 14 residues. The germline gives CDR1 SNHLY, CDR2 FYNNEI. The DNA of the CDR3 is TGTGCCAGCAGTGAAGGACTAGCGGGAGTACAGCAGTACTTC. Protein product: CASSEGLAGVQQYF.

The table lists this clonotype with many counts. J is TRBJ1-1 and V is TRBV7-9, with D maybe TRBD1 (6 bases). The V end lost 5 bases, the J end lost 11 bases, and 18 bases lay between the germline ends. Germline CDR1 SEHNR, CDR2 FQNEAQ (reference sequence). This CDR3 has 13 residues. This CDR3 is CASSPSETGGAFF. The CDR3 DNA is TGTGCCAGCAGCCCCTCGGAGACAGGCGGCGCTTTCTTT.

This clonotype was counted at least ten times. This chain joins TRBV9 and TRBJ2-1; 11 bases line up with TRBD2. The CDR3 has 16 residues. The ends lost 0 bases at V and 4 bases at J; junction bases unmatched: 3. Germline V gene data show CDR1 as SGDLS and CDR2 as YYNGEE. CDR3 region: CASSVGTSGSYNEQFF. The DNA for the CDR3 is TGTGCCAGCAGCGTAGGAACTAGCGGGAGTTACAATGAGCAGTTCTTC. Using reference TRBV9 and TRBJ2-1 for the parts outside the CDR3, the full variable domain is DSGVTQTPKHLITATGQRVTLRCSPRSGDLSVYWYQQSLDQGLQFLIQYYNGEERAKGNILERFSAQQFPDLHSELNLSSLELGDSALYFCASSVGTSGSYNEQFFGPGTRLTVL.

The CDR3 sequence is CASSYPGQGRGEQFF. CDR3 DNA: TGTGCCAGCAGTTACCCGGGACAGGGAAGAGGTGAGCAGTTCTTC. This chain joins TRBV6-2 or TRBV6-3 and TRBJ2-1; 9 bases match TRBD1. Unmatched junction bases numbered 8, after V lost 2 bases and J lost 9 bases. The CDR3 totals 15 residues. Germline values: CDR1 MNHEY, CDR2 SVGEGT.

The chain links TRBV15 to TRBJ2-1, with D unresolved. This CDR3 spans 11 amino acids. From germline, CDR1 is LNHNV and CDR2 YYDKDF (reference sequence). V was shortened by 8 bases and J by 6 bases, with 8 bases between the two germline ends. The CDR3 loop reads CATSAFNEQFF. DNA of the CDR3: TGTGCCACCTCTGCTTTCAATGAGCAGTTCTTC.

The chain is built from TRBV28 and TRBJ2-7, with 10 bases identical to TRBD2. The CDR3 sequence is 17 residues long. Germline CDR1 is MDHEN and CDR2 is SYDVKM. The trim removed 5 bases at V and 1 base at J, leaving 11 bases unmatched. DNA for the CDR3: TGTGCCAGCAGTAGGACCCGCCTTAGCGGGAGGTCCTACGAGCAGTACTTC. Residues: CASSRTRLSGRSYEQYF.

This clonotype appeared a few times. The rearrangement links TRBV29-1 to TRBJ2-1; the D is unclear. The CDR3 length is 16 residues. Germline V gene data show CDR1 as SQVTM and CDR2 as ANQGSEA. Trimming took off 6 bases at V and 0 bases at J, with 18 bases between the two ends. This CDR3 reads CSVPSGVASSYNEQFF. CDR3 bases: TGCAGCGTGCCCTCTGGGGTGGCTAGCTCCTACAATGAGCAGTTCTTC.

The CDR3 coding sequence is TGTGCCATCAGTACTAGCGGGAGCACAGATACGCAGTATTTT. This translates into CAISTSGSTDTQYF. The chain carries TRBV10-3 and TRBJ2-3; the match to TRBD2 covers 9 bases. CDR1 is ENHRY, CDR2 SYGVKD, per germline. With V trimmed by 5 bases and J by 0 bases, 0 bases remained unmatched. CDR3 size: 14 residues.

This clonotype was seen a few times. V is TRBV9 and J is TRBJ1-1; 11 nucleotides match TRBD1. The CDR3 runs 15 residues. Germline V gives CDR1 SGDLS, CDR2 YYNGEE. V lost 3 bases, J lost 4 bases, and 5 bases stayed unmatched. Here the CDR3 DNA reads TGTGCCAGCAGCGCCTCGGGACAGGGGGGCACTGAAGCTTTCTTT. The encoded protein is CASSASGQGGTEAFF.

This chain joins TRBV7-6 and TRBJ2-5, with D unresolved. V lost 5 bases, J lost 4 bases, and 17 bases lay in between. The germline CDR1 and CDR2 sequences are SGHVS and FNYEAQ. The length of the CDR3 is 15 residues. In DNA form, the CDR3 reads TGTGCCAGCAGCACCCAAAGTGGGTTGCCAGAGACCCAGTACTTC. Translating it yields CASSTQSGLPETQYF.

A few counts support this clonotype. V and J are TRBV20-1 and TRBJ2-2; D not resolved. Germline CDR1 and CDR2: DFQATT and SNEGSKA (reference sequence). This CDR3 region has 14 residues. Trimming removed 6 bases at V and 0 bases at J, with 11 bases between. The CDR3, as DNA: TGCAGTGCCAAGAAACTCGCGAACACCGGGGAGCTGTTTTTT. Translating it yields CSAKKLANTGELFF.

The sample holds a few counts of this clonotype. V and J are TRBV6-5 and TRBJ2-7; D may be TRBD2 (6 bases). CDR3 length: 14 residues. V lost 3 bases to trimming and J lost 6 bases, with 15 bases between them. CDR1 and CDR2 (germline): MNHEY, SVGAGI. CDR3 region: CASSYPGVSLEQYF. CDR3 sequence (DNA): TGTGCCAGCAGTTATCCGGGAGTTTCTCTCGAGCAGTACTTC.

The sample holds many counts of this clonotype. The DNA of the CDR3 is TGTGCCAGCAGCTCCGATGGACCCCTAGATACGCAGTATTTT. Amino acid sequence: CASSSDGPLDTQYF. The V gene is TRBV7-8, the J gene TRBJ2-3; no clear D. Between the trimmed V and J ends, which lost 4 bases and 5 bases, there was a span of 13 bases. The CDR3 covers 14 residues. Germline loops: CDR1 SGHVS, CDR2 FQNEAQ.

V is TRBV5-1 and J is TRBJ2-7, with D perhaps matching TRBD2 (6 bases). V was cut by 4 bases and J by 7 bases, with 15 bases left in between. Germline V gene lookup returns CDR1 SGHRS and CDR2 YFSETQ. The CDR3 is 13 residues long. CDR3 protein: CASSISGGWEQYF. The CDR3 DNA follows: TGCGCCAGCAGCATTAGCGGAGGATGGGAGCAGTACTTC.

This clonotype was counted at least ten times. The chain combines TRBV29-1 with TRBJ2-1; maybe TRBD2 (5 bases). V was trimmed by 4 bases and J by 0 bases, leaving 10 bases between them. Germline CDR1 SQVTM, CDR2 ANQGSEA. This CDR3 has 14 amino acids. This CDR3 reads CSVASGSSYNEQFF. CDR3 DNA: TGCAGCGTTGCGAGTGGGAGCTCCTACAATGAGCAGTTCTTC.

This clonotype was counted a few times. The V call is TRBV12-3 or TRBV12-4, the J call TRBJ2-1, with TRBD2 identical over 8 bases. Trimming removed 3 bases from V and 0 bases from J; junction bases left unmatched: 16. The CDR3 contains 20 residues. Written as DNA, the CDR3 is TGTGCCAGCAGTTTCCCTGGATCTAGCGGGTTACTGAGCTCCTACAATGAGCAGTTCTTC. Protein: CASSFPGSSGLLSSYNEQFF.

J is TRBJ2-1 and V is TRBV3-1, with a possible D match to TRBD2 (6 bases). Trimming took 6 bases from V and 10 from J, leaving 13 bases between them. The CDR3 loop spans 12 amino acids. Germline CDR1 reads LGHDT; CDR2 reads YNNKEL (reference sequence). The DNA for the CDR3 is TGTGCCAGCAGAAAAACGGGAGCAGAGCAGTTCTTC. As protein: CASRKTGAEQFF.